The present T cell receptor beta chain was sequenced within a study of OX40 agonist ivuxolimab in advanced cancers. Whole-study findings and limits: On average, CD8+ T cells had more expanded clones than CD4+. Certain nonresponding patients likewise had low normalized T-cell clonal expansion.

As to this clone: What it binds is not known.

Germline values: CDR1 SGHRS, CDR2 YFSETQ. The CDR3 is 13 amino acids. Trimming took off 4 bases at V and 8 bases at J, with 14 bases between the two ends. Repertoires were generated with immunoSEQ multiplex PCR, while TCRdb's copy carries only in-frame clones and drops some. The table includes around 95,000 clones, approximately 91% detected once. This sequence joins TRBV5-1 and TRBJ2-3; a possible D gene is TRBD2 (6 bases). This specimen was CD4+ or CD8+ T cells sorted from blood, taken in a trial of the OX40 agonist ivuxolimab. This clonotype was sampled from an adult with an advanced solid tumor such as melanoma, head and neck, liver or kidney cancer. The CDR3 sequence is CASSGRREATQYF. The CDR3 bases are TGCGCCAGCAGCGGGAGGAGGGAGGCTACGCAGTATTTT.